These 26 T cell receptor beta chains were sequenced from one sample in a study of T cell responses to AZD1222 COVID-19 vaccine (TCRdb year 2021). The time point tag for this specimen amounts to: about 28 days (+/-7) after the second vaccine dose. The library was generated by the immunoSEQ multiplex PCR assay. The immuneACCESS repertoire file appears here via TCRdb, limited to in-frame rearrangements. These files lack a portion of the clones; in checked studies, under half of the deficit traces to unresolved V genes, and the cause of the others is not known. This sample holds 150,000 to 200,000 clones; around 88% were observed only once. The ten largest clones add up to 11% of the sample. The specimen was peripheral blood, collected 28 days after the second AZD1222 dose. The origin of the receptors is an adult who received the AZD1222 COVID-19 vaccine.

V is TRBV4-1 and J is TRBJ1-2; D is unclear. Trimming took 3 bases from V and 7 from J, leaving 15 bases between them. The germline CDR1 and CDR2 sequences are MGHRA and YSYEKL. The CDR3 covers 14 residues. The CDR3 DNA sequence: TGCGCCAGCAGCCAGGAAGCCCTTCAGGTTGGCTACACCTTC. Protein product: CASSQEALQVGYTF.

The rearrangement joins TRBV6-5 to TRBJ2-3; the match to TRBD2 covers 7 bases. CDR1 is MNHEY, CDR2 SVGAGI, per germline. V shed 6 bases and J 2 bases; nucleotides not matched to a gene: 5. This CDR3 has 14 residues. DNA of the CDR3: TGTGCCAGCAGGGCGGCGGGGGACACAGATACGCAGTATTTT. This gives the protein CASRAAGDTDTQYF.

This chain links TRBV10-3 with TRBJ2-1; perhaps TRBD2 as D (7 bases). Germline loops: CDR1 ENHRY, CDR2 SYGVKD. The CDR3 consists of 14 residues. V was trimmed by 3 bases and J by 5 bases, leaving 11 bases between them. Here the CDR3 DNA reads TGTGCCATCAGTGATCGCGGGGGCGACAATGAGCAGTTCTTC. Translation gives CAISDRGGDNEQFF.

The J gene is TRBJ2-1, the V gene TRBV4-2, with 14 bases matching TRBD2. The V gene's germline CDR1 is LGHNA and CDR2 YNFKEQ. There are 19 residues in the CDR3. J was trimmed by 6 bases and V by 1 base; bases with no gene match: 11. The CDR3 sequence is CASSQATKGLAGEGNEQFF. Here the CDR3 DNA reads TGTGCCAGCAGCCAAGCGACTAAGGGACTAGCGGGGGAGGGCAATGAGCAGTTCTTC.

V is TRBV30 and J is TRBJ2-2; TRBD1 aligns across 9 bases. Germline-derived CDR1 and CDR2 are GTSNPN and SVGIG (reference sequence). Trimming cost V 8 bases and J 4 bases; bases outside gene matches: 5. This CDR3 spans 13 amino acids. CDR3 protein: CARTGVRTGELFF. DNA of the CDR3: TGTGCCAGGACAGGGGTTCGCACCGGGGAGCTGTTTTTT.

The chain couples TRBV14 to TRBJ2-5, with 10 nucleotides matching TRBD2. There are 15 residues in the CDR3. V shed 4 bases, J shed 2 bases, and the junction held 4 bases outside the gene matches. Germline V lookup: CDR1 SGHDN, CDR2 FVKESK. In DNA, the CDR3 is TGTGCCAGCAGCCCCACTAGCGGGGCACAAGAGACCCAGTACTTC. It encodes CASSPTSGAQETQYF.

The rearrangement links TRBV7-2 to TRBJ1-3; a weak D match, TRBD1 (6 bases). Looked up from germline, CDR1 is SGHTA and CDR2 is FQGNSA. The CDR3 contains 13 residues. Trimming removed 1 base from V and 6 bases from J, with 7 bases in between. CDR3 region: CASSLDRVNTIYF. The CDR3, as DNA: TGTGCCAGCAGCTTAGACAGGGTAAACACCATATATTTT.

The CDR3, as DNA: TGTGCCAGCAGCCAACCGAGGACAGGGGGCGGCACTGAAGCTTTCTTT. Translated: CASSQPRTGGGTEAFF. The chain combines TRBV3-1 (or the pseudogene TRBV3-2) with TRBJ1-1, with 11 bases that match TRBD1. Germline CDR1 LGHDT, CDR2 YNNKEL (reference sequence). The ends lost 2 bases at V and 4 bases at J; junction bases unmatched: 6. The CDR3 is made up of 16 amino acids.

V gene TRBV10-3 combines with J gene TRBJ1-6; 10 nucleotides align to TRBD1. Trimming cost V 6 bases and J 10 bases; bases outside gene matches: 9. This CDR3 spans 15 amino acids. The germline gives CDR1 ENHRY, CDR2 SYGVKD. CDR3 residues: CAIRLTGTGESPLHF. The CDR3 nucleotides read TGTGCCATCAGGTTAACCGGGACAGGGGAATCACCCCTCCACTTT.

The chain carries TRBV24-1 and TRBJ1-1, with D possibly matching TRBD1 (5 bases). The germline V gene has CDR1 KGHDR and CDR2 SFDVKD. The CDR3 has 13 amino acids. Trimming stripped 8 bases from V and 1 base from J, with 10 bases between. DNA for the CDR3: TGTGCCACCAACCGGGGGGAGAACACTGAAGCTTTCTTT. Amino acids: CATNRGENTEAFF.

This clone was observed a few times. This chain connects TRBV19 to TRBJ1-1; 8 bases map to TRBD1. Germline CDR1 LNHDA, CDR2 SQIVND (reference sequence). J was trimmed by 6 bases and V by 7 bases; bases with no gene match: 10. The CDR3 is made up of 14 amino acids. CDR3 nucleotide sequence: TGTGCCAGTACCGTCCAGGGGGCTGGGGCTGAAGCTTTCTTT. It specifies CASTVQGAGAEAFF.

This sequence joins TRBV5-1 and TRBJ1-6; D ambiguous. The CDR3 is 15 residues long. V was trimmed by 0 bases and J by 7 bases, leaving 11 bases between them. Germline CDR1 is SGHRS and CDR2 is YFSETQ. CDR3 in amino acids: CASSLGTDSNSPLHF. The CDR3 coding sequence is TGCGCCAGCAGCTTGGGTACCGATTCAAATTCACCCCTCCACTTT. The variable domain in full, completed from reference TRBV5-1 and TRBJ1-6, reads KAGVTQTPRYLIKTRGQQVTLSCSPISGHRSVSWYQQTPGQGLQFLFEYFSETQRNKGNFPGRFSGRQFSNSRSEMNVSTLELGDSALYLCASSLGTDSNSPLHFGNGTRLTVT.

This clone was recorded only once. This chain uses TRBV6-2 or TRBV6-3 with TRBJ1-5, with 8 bases matching TRBD1. CDR1 is MNHEY and CDR2 is SVGEGT in the germline V gene. CDR3 length equals 15 residues. The V segment lost 7 bases and the J segment 5 bases; nucleotides outside the gene matches: 10. CDR3 region: CASTPRQGAYQPQHF. The CDR3 DNA is TGTGCCAGCACCCCGAGGCAGGGGGCGTATCAGCCCCAGCATTTT.

This clone is a singleton in its sample. The chain carries TRBV7-8 and TRBJ2-6, with 8 bases fitting TRBD1. The germline V gene has CDR1 SGHVS and CDR2 FQNEAQ. V trimming: 1 base; J trimming: 1 base; junction bases outside the gene matches: 6. The CDR3 has 18 amino acids. DNA of the CDR3: TGTGCCAGCAGCTTAGTGGTACAGGGGGGATCTGGGGCCAACGTCCTGACTTTC. Amino acid sequence: CASSLVVQGGSGANVLTF.

The chain recombines TRBV5-6 with TRBJ1-5; 9 nucleotides line up with TRBD1. Germline lookup yields CDR1 SGHDT and CDR2 YYEEEE. The CDR3 consists of 16 residues. V was pared by 2 bases and J by 3 bases, with 6 bases of the junction left unmatched. CDR3 sequence: CASSFGTGSDNQPQHF. The CDR3 nucleotides are TGTGCCAGCAGCTTCGGGACAGGGTCGGACAATCAGCCCCAGCATTTT.

CDR3 in DNA: TGTGCCAGCAGTTCCCCCGGGACAGGGGAAAGAAGGGCTTACACCGGGGAGCTGTTTTTT. This translates into CASSSPGTGERRAYTGELFF. This chain links TRBV27 with TRBJ2-2; TRBD1 agrees at 10 bases. Germline V gene sequence: CDR1 MNHEY, CDR2 SMNVEV (reference sequence). The CDR3 consists of 20 residues. V shed 4 bases, J shed 3 bases, and the junction held 17 bases outside the gene matches.

V is TRBV5-1 and J is TRBJ1-2; 9 nucleotides line up with TRBD1. The trim removed 1 base at V and 4 bases at J, leaving 5 bases unmatched. CDR3 length equals 15 residues. Germline V CDR1 and CDR2: SGHRS, YFSETQ. In nucleotides, the CDR3 is TGCGCCAGCAGCTTGCCGGGACAGGGTTTCTATGGCTACACCTTC. Translated, it gives CASSLPGQGFYGYTF.

This chain uses TRBV3-1 (or the pseudogene TRBV3-2) with TRBJ2-5, with a weak D call TRBD2 (6 bases). The germline V gene has CDR1 LGHDT and CDR2 YNNKEL (reference sequence). The CDR3 runs 13 residues. Trimming took 3 bases from V and 5 from J, leaving 10 bases between them. The CDR3, as DNA: TGTGCCAGCAGCCATTTGACTAGGGAGACCCAGTACTTC. Protein sequence: CASSHLTRETQYF.

The V call is TRBV4-2, the J call TRBJ1-3; TRBD1 aligns across 12 bases. The CDR3 has 20 amino acids. Trimming at V came to 4 bases and at J to 0 bases, leaving 13 bases not matched to a gene. Germline assignment: CDR1 LGHNA and CDR2 YNFKEQ. The CDR3 nucleotides are TGTGCCAGCAGCCTTCGGGGGACAGGGGGCGTAGGAAGCTCTGGAAACACCATATATTTT. It yields the protein CASSLRGTGGVGSSGNTIYF.

This chain joins TRBV19 and TRBJ2-4; tentatively, D is TRBD2 (6 bases). Per germline, CDR1 LNHDA and CDR2 SQIVND (reference sequence). CDR3 size: 13 residues. V lost 6 bases and J lost 12, with 18 bases in between. The CDR3 loop reads CASRITGVTGQYF. The CDR3 bases are TGTGCCAGTAGGATCACGGGGGTTACGGGTCAGTACTTC.

The chain is built from TRBV11-2 and TRBJ2-3; D ambiguous. Germline assignment: CDR1 SGHAT and CDR2 FQNNGV. Trimming took 5 bases from V and 3 from J, leaving 9 bases between them. CDR3 length: 13 amino acids. In DNA form, the CDR3 reads TGTGCCAGCAGCCTACATCTGACAGATACGCAGTATTTT. Its protein product is CASSLHLTDTQYF.

The V call is TRBV5-1, the J call TRBJ2-7, with unresolved D. The V gene's germline CDR1 is SGHRS and CDR2 YFSETQ. The length of the CDR3 is 14 residues. With 0 bases removed from V and 1 base from J, the gap between germline ends came to 8 bases. CDR3 coding DNA: TGCGCCAGCAGCTTGGGGCCAGAATCCTACGAGCAGTACTTC. Residues: CASSLGPESYEQYF.

This clone was recorded only once. The chain couples TRBV30 to TRBJ1-2; no firm D call. From germline, CDR1 is GTSNPN and CDR2 SVGIG (reference sequence). Trimming removed 0 bases at V and 6 bases at J, with 8 bases between. The CDR3 loop spans 12 amino acids. The CDR3 sequence: CAWSVRVNGYTF. The DNA of the CDR3 is TGTGCCTGGAGTGTACGAGTAAATGGCTACACCTTC.

This chain links TRBV30 with TRBJ1-6; D gene unclear. CDR3 length: 14 amino acids. CDR1 is GTSNPN, CDR2 SVGIG, per germline (reference sequence). V shed 0 bases and J shed 2 bases, with 5 bases lying between them. This CDR3 reads CAWSVGTYNSPLHF. For the CDR3, the DNA is TGTGCCTGGAGTGTGGGGACCTATAATTCACCCCTCCACTTT.

In nucleotides, the CDR3 is TGCGCCAGCAGTTCGACAGGGGGGAACTATGAGCAGTTCTTC. It codes for CASSSTGGNYEQFF. This rearrangement joins TRBV5-1 to TRBJ2-1, with 9 bases lining up with TRBD1. The CDR3 totals 14 residues. The germline V gene has CDR1 SGHRS and CDR2 YFSETQ. The V and J ends lost 5 bases and 8 bases, in that order; junction bases with no gene match: 8.

The chain carries TRBV2 and TRBJ2-1; D is ambiguous. The ends were cut back, 11 bases at V and 9 bases at J, with 11 bases in the middle. The CDR3 covers 10 residues. Per the germline V gene, CDR1 is SNHLY and CDR2 is FYNNEI. CDR3 nucleotides: TGTGCCTCCCTGGGGTCTGAGCAGTTCTTC. Translating it yields CASLGSEQFF.